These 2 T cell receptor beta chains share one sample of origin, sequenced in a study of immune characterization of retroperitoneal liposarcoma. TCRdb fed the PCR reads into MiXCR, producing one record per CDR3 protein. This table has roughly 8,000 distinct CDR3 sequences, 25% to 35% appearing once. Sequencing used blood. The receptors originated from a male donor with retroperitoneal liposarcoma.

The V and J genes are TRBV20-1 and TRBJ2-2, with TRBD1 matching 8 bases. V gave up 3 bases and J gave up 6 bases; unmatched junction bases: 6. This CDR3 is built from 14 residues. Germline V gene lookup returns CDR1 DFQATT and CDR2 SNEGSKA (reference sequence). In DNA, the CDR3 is TGCAGTGCTAGGGAGACAGGGGCCGCCGGGGAGCTGTTTTTT. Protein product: CSARETGAAGELFF.

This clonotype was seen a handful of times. In DNA form, the CDR3 reads TGTGCCAGCAGCTCAAGACTAGCGGGATTCCGTGGAACAGATACGCAGTATTTT. As protein: CASSSRLAGFRGTDTQYF. The J gene is TRBJ2-3, the V gene TRBV7-2; the match to TRBD2 covers 11 bases. This CDR3 spans 18 amino acids. Germline loops: CDR1 SGHTA, CDR2 FQGNSA. The V gene end was trimmed by 4 bases and the J gene end by 3 bases; junction bases not matched to a gene: 12.